This TCR beta chain was recorded in a study of identical twins. Study-level points and caveats: Out-of-frame alpha sequences shared between twins exhibited an excess of low generation probability.

Trimming shortened V by 1 base and J by 12 bases, and 13 bases separated the two germline ends. Germline lookup yields CDR1 SEHNR and CDR2 FQNEAQ (reference sequence). The CDR3 spans 12 residues. A word on this clonotype: The antigen remains undetermined.

TCRdb reprocessed the 5' RACE reads via MiXCR and lists one record per CDR3 protein. The table shows 1.5 million to 2 million distinct CDR3 sequences, with around 33% occurring only once. This receptor was identified in a newborn girl in good health. The sequenced sample consisted of cord blood. The chain couples TRBV7-9 to TRBJ2-7; no definite D call. The CDR3 DNA reads TGTGCCAGCAGCTTAGACAGCCGCTCAGGGTACTTC. Its protein product is CASSLDSRSGYF. The complete variable domain, with remaining parts taken from reference TRBV7-9 and TRBJ2-7, reads DTGVSQNPRHKITKRGQNVTFRCDPISEHNRLYWYRQTLGQGPEFLTYFQNEAQLEKSRLLSDRFSAERPKGSFSTLEIQRTEQGDSAMYLCASSLDSRSGYFGPGTRLTVT.